Shown below are 27 T cell receptor beta chains from a single sample sequenced in a study of T cell clonotyping in hematopoietic cell transplantation. Libraries were prepared by immunoSEQ multiplex PCR; TCRdb keeps only in-frame clonotypes and omits some of them. The data contain 12,000 to 15,000 clones, 80% to 90% of them seen just once; the ten biggest clones take up around 13%. Material: PBMCs, obtained 100 days after allogeneic stem cell transplant. These receptors were collected from a male patient in his 50s who had an allogeneic stem cell transplant from an unrelated donor, so T cells may come from the graft donor. Some clones in this sample may be carry-over from other donors' samples.

This chain uses TRBV29-1 with TRBJ2-5, with D uncertain. CDR1 is SQVTM and CDR2 is ANQGSEA in the germline V gene. V gave up 3 bases and J gave up 4 bases, with 12 bases separating them. This CDR3 has 13 amino acids. In DNA, the CDR3 is TGCAGCGTTGAGGACCGACGGCGAGAGACCCAGTACTTC. This sequence encodes CSVEDRRRETQYF.

This chain uses TRBV5-4 with TRBJ2-7; 7 positions agree with TRBD1. Per germline, CDR1 SGHNT and CDR2 YYREEE (reference sequence). V gave up 6 bases and J gave up 2 bases; unmatched junction bases: 8. There are 14 residues in the CDR3. CDR3 sequence (DNA): TGTGCCAGCAAACAGGGGATGGGGCCCTACGAGCAGTACTTC. Translated, it gives CASKQGMGPYEQYF.

The chain recombines TRBV5-1 with TRBJ2-7; TRBD2 matches 7 bases. The CDR3 contains 13 residues. CDR1 and CDR2 from the germline V gene are SGHRS and YFSETQ. The V segment lost 7 bases and the J segment 7 bases; nucleotides outside the gene matches: 11. This CDR3 is CASGVGGEGEQYF. In nucleotides, the CDR3 is TGCGCCAGCGGCGTCGGAGGGGAGGGTGAGCAGTACTTC.

The CDR3 DNA reads TGTGCCATCAGTGTGGGGGACAGTCGCAAAAATAGCAATCAGCCCCAGCATTTT. Protein sequence: CAISVGDSRKNSNQPQHF. This chain links TRBV10-3 with TRBJ1-5; 7 nucleotides match TRBD1. Germline V lookup: CDR1 ENHRY, CDR2 SYGVKD. J lost 0 bases, V lost 4 bases, and 12 bases had no gene match. The CDR3 consists of 18 residues.

CDR3: CASSYRGMTNQPQHF. As DNA, the CDR3 is TGTGCCAGCAGTTACAGGGGTATGACCAATCAGCCCCAGCATTTT. The J gene is TRBJ1-5, the V gene TRBV27; 7 nucleotides match TRBD1. Germline-derived CDR1 and CDR2 are MNHEY and SMNVEV (reference sequence). The trim removed 4 bases at V and 3 bases at J, leaving 6 bases unmatched. There are 15 residues in the CDR3.

CDR3 sequence (DNA): TGTGCCAGCAGCGCCAAGCGGGAGGAGGCCTACAATGAGCAGTTCTTC. This translates into CASSAKREEAYNEQFF. The rearrangement joins TRBV9 to TRBJ2-1; TRBD2 aligns across 9 bases. The CDR3 has 16 residues. J was trimmed by 2 bases and V by 3 bases; bases with no gene match: 6. Germline-derived CDR1 and CDR2 are SGDLS and YYNGEE.

The gene calls are TRBV19 and TRBJ1-2, with D perhaps matching TRBD1 (5 bases). CDR1 and CDR2 from the germline V gene are LNHDA and SQIVND (reference sequence). V lost 5 bases to trimming and J lost 8 bases, with 21 bases between them. The CDR3 is 15 amino acids. CDR3 in amino acids: CASSPPGPKTMGYTF. CDR3 coding DNA: TGTGCCAGTAGTCCACCGGGACCCAAAACGATGGGCTACACCTTC.

This clone came up a few times. The V gene is TRBV27, the J gene TRBJ2-6; 9 positions match TRBD1. The CDR3 has 18 residues. V was clipped by 5 bases and J by 2 bases; unmatched bases: 10. Germline CDR1 and CDR2: MNHEY and SMNVEV (reference sequence). Here the CDR3 DNA reads TGTGCCAGCAGTGCTATGGACAGGGGAGTGGCTGGGGCCAACGTCCTGACTTTC. It specifies CASSAMDRGVAGANVLTF.

V and J are TRBV6-6 and TRBJ2-7; D remains ambiguous. Germline V gives CDR1 MNHNY, CDR2 SVGAGI (reference sequence). V was pared by 5 bases and J by 2 bases, with 16 bases between. The CDR3 runs 15 residues. The CDR3 nucleotides are TGTGCCAGCAGTAGTATCGACTGGGAAACCTACGAGCAGTACTTC. The encoded protein is CASSSIDWETYEQYF.

The DNA of the CDR3 is TGTGCCAGTAGTATTCTGGGCTTCTCTGGAAACACCATATATTTT. Protein product: CASSILGFSGNTIYF. V and J are TRBV19 and TRBJ1-3; D not resolved. Germline CDR1 reads LNHDA; CDR2 reads SQIVND (reference sequence). V lost 3 bases and J 0 bases, leaving 9 bases between the germline ends. The CDR3 contains 15 residues.

In its sample, this clone was seen a few times. The germline gene is not matched at one end of the junction; a read error may be the cause. The V and J genes are TRBV20-1 and TRBJ1-1; D call uncertain. This CDR3 comprises 10 residues. CDR1 and CDR2 from the germline V gene are DFQATT and SNEGSKA (reference sequence). CDR3 sequence reads: CSARVLEAFF. In nucleotides, the CDR3 is TGCAGTGCCAGAGTACTTGAAGCTTTCTTT.

The chain is built from TRBV2 and TRBJ2-7; the D is unclear. Trimming took 6 bases from V and 4 from J, leaving 13 bases between them. The germline V gene encodes CDR1 SNHLY and CDR2 FYNNEI. There are 13 residues in the CDR3. The CDR3 loop reads CASRGLAAYEQYF. CDR3 DNA sequence: TGTGCCAGCAGAGGCCTCGCGGCTTACGAGCAGTACTTC.

The chain links TRBV6-6 to TRBJ2-7, with D possibly being TRBD1 (5 bases). CDR3 size: 14 residues. In germline, CDR1 is MNHNY, CDR2 SVGAGI (reference sequence). Trimming cost V 2 bases and J 2 bases, with 10 bases left between them. The CDR3 DNA reads as TGTGCCAGCAGTTACCCCACGGACACCTACGAGCAGTACTTC. This encodes CASSYPTDTYEQYF.

The V and J genes are TRBV2 and TRBJ1-1, with D uncertain. Trimming removed 9 bases at V and 0 bases at J, with 5 bases between. Germline values: CDR1 SNHLY, CDR2 FYNNEI. The CDR3 has 11 residues. CDR3 residues: CASFMNTEAFF. The CDR3 DNA sequence: TGTGCCAGTTTCATGAACACTGAAGCTTTCTTT.

V is TRBV20-1 and J is TRBJ1-1; D call uncertain. Deletions cut 1 base from V and 4 bases from J, with 4 bases between. The germline V gene has CDR1 DFQATT and CDR2 SNEGSKA (reference sequence). CDR3 size: 11 residues. CDR3 sequence: CSARAGTEAFF. The CDR3, as DNA: TGCAGTGCTAGAGCTGGCACTGAAGCTTTCTTT.

V and J are TRBV9 and TRBJ1-2, with D perhaps matching TRBD1 (5 bases). Germline V CDR1 and CDR2: SGDLS, YYNGEE. V was trimmed by 4 bases and J by 3 bases, leaving 13 bases between them. CDR3 length: 14 amino acids. CDR3 sequence reads: CASSRGERHYGYTF. In DNA, the CDR3 is TGTGCCAGCAGCCGGGGGGAAAGGCACTATGGCTACACCTTC.

The rearrangement joins TRBV7-3 to TRBJ1-1, with 7 bases identical to TRBD1. This CDR3 contains 16 residues. The ends lost 4 bases at V and 0 bases at J; junction bases unmatched: 8. Germline V lookup: CDR1 SGHTA, CDR2 FQGTGA. As DNA, the CDR3 is TGTGCCAGCAGCTCGACAGGGACCTTAATGAACACTGAAGCTTTCTTT. It yields the protein CASSSTGTLMNTEAFF.

The chain has TRBV19 and TRBJ2-7, with 12 nucleotides matching TRBD1. Per germline, CDR1 LNHDA and CDR2 SQIVND (reference sequence). V trimming: 3 bases; J trimming: 6 bases; junction bases outside the gene matches: 3. The CDR3 loop spans 14 amino acids. CDR3 in amino acids: CASSIGTGGTEQYF. CDR3 nucleotide sequence: TGTGCCAGTAGTATTGGGACAGGGGGCACCGAGCAGTACTTC.

The sample holds a few counts of this clone. The V call is TRBV5-1, the J call TRBJ2-1; TRBD2 agrees at 11 bases. V trimming: 5 bases; J trimming: 8 bases; junction bases outside the gene matches: 9. Looked up from germline, CDR1 is SGHRS and CDR2 is YFSETQ. This CDR3 is built from 15 residues. CDR3 nucleotide sequence: TGCGCCAGCAGTTTAACTAGCGGGAGTACCGATGAGCAGTTCTTC. The encoded protein is CASSLTSGSTDEQFF.

The chain recombines TRBV5-4 with TRBJ2-7; D possibly corresponds to TRBD2 (6 bases). V dropped 4 bases and J dropped 2 bases, with 10 bases sitting between them. The CDR3 spans 13 residues. Germline V gene lookup returns CDR1 SGHNT and CDR2 YYREEE (reference sequence). CDR3 nucleotide sequence: TGTGCCAGCAGCCCGGGGGAAACCTACGAGCAGTACTTC. Protein product: CASSPGETYEQYF.

The chain links TRBV13 to TRBJ1-1, with D perhaps matching TRBD1 (5 bases). Germline V gene lookup returns CDR1 PRHDT and CDR2 FYEKMQ (reference sequence). The CDR3 extends over 14 amino acids. With 5 bases removed from V and 0 bases from J, the gap between germline ends came to 10 bases. In DNA, the CDR3 is TGTGCCAGCAGCCCAAGACAGCTGAACACTGAAGCTTTCTTT. Its protein product is CASSPRQLNTEAFF.

This chain joins TRBV30 and TRBJ2-1; possibly TRBD1 or TRBD2 for D (5 bases each). The V gene lost 3 bases and the J gene lost 2 bases, with 11 bases spanning the gap. Germline assignment: CDR1 GTSNPN and CDR2 SVGIG (reference sequence). The CDR3 loop spans 14 amino acids. In nucleotides, the CDR3 is TGTGCCTGGAGCAGGGACGGGACCTACAATGAGCAGTTCTTC. This encodes CAWSRDGTYNEQFF.

The sample holds a few counts of this clone. The chain joins TRBV30 to TRBJ2-3; D remains ambiguous. CDR3 size: 13 residues. V was trimmed by 0 bases and J by 4 bases, leaving 8 bases between them. CDR1 GTSNPN and CDR2 SVGIG come from the germline V gene (reference sequence). Written as DNA, the CDR3 is TGTGCCTGGAGTGTAAGGGATGCAGATACGCAGTATTTT. Translated: CAWSVRDADTQYF. Full variable domain (missing parts from reference TRBV30 and TRBJ2-3): SQTIHQWPATLVQPVGSPLSLECTVEGTSNPNLYWYRQAAGRGLQLLFYSVGIGQISSEVPQNLSASRPQDRQFILSSKKLLLSDSGFYLCAWSVRDADTQYFGPGTRLTVL.

This chain joins TRBV27 and TRBJ2-7; no reliable D call. V was clipped by 2 bases and J by 7 bases, with 9 bases between them. Germline CDR1 reads MNHEY; CDR2 reads SMNVEV (reference sequence). CDR3 length equals 12 residues. The CDR3 nucleotides are TGTGCCAGCAGTTTACTAGGCCGGGAGCAGTACTTC. Its translation: CASSLLGREQYF.

V gene TRBV30 combines with J gene TRBJ2-7; perhaps TRBD1 as D (5 bases). The CDR3 consists of 15 residues. V was trimmed by 2 bases and J by 3 bases, leaving 17 bases between them. The germline V gene has CDR1 GTSNPN and CDR2 SVGIG (reference sequence). CDR3 in amino acids: CAWSYFGRVNYEQYF. For the CDR3, the DNA is TGTGCCTGGAGTTATTTCGGCAGGGTAAACTACGAGCAGTACTTC.

The V gene is TRBV30, the J gene TRBJ1-5; D not resolved. V lost 0 bases to trimming and J lost 8 bases, with 11 bases between them. Germline V gives CDR1 GTSNPN, CDR2 SVGIG (reference sequence). The CDR3 covers 13 residues. The CDR3 reads CAWSVQGFKPQHF. CDR3 nucleotide sequence: TGTGCCTGGAGTGTACAAGGGTTCAAGCCCCAGCATTTT.

In this sample, this clone turned up once. CDR3 sequence: CASSLGRTTGQPQHF. As DNA, the CDR3 is TGTGCCAGCAGCTTGGGTAGGACAACGGGGCAGCCCCAGCATTTT. The rearrangement uses TRBV7-6 and TRBJ1-5; a possible D gene is TRBD1 (5 bases). CDR1 and CDR2 (germline): SGHVS, FNYEAQ. V lost 3 bases and J lost 7, with 16 bases in between. CDR3 length: 15 residues.